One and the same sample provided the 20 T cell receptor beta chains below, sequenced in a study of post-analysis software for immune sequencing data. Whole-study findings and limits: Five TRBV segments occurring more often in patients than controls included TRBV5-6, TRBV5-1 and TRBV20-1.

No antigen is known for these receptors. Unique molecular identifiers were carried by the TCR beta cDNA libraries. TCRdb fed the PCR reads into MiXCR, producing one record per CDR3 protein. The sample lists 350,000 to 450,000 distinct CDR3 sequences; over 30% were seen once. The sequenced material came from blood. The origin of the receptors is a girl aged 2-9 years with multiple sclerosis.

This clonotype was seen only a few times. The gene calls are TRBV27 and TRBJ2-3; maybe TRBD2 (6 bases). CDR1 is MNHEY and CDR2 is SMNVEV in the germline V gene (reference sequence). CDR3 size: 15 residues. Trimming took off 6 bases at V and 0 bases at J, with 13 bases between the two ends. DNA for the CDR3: TGTGCCAGCAGCTTCGGGGGTCCAAGCACAGATACGCAGTATTTT. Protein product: CASSFGGPSTDTQYF.

As DNA, the CDR3 is TGTGCCAGCTCACCTACTGGCAGGTTCAACACTGAAGCTTTCTTT. It encodes CASSPTGRFNTEAFF. The chain joins TRBV18 to TRBJ1-1; D is undetermined. Germline V lookup: CDR1 KGHSH, CDR2 LQKENI. The CDR3 is made up of 15 amino acids. V gave up 3 bases and J gave up 2 bases, with 13 bases separating them.

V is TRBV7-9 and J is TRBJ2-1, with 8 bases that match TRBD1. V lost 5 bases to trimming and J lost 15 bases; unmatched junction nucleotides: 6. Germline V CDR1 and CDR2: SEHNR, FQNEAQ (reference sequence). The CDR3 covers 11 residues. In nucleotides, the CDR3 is TGTGCCAGCAGCCAAGGACAGGGTTGGTTCTTC. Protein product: CASSQGQGWFF.

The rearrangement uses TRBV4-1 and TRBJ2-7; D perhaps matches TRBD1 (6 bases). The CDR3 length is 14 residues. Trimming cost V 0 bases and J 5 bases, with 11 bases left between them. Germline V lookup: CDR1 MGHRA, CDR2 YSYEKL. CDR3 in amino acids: CASSQDDRINEQYF. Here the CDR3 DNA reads TGCGCCAGCAGCCAAGATGACAGGATCAACGAGCAGTACTTC.

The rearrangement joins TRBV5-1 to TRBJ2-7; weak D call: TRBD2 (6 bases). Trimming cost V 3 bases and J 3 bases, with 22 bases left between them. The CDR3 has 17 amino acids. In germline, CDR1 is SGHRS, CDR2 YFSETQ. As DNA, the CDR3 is TGCGCCAGCAGCTCGGACCCGGGACTTAAGAGGGACTACGAGCAGTACTTC. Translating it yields CASSSDPGLKRDYEQYF.

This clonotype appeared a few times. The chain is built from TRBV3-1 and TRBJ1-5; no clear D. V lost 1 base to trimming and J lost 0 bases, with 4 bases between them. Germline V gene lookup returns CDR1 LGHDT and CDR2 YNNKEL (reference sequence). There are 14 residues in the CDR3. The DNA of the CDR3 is TGTGCCAGCAGCCAAGCGGGTAGCAATCAGCCCCAGCATTTT. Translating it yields CASSQAGSNQPQHF.

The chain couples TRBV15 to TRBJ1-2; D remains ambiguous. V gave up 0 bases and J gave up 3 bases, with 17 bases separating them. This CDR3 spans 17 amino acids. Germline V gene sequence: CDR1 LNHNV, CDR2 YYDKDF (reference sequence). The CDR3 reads CATSRDPTSFPHYGYTF. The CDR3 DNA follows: TGTGCCACCAGCAGAGATCCGACTTCCTTTCCCCACTATGGCTACACCTTC.

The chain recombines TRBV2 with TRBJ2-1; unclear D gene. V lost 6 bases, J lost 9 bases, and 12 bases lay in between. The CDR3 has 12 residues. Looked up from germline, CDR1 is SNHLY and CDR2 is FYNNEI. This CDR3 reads CASRLLGGEQFF. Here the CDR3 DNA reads TGTGCCAGCAGACTTCTAGGTGGTGAGCAGTTCTTC.

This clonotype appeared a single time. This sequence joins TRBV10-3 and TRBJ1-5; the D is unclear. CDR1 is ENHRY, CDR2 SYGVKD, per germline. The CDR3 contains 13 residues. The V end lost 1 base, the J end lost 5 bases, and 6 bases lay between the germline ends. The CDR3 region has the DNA TGTGCCATCAGTGAGTTCACTTATCAGCCCCAGCATTTT. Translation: CAISEFTYQPQHF.

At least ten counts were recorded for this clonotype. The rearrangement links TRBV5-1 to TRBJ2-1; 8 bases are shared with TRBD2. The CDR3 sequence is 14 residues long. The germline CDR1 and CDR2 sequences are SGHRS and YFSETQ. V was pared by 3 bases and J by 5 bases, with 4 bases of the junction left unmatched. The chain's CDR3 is CASSSGGADNEQFF. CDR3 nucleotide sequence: TGCGCCAGCAGCTCGGGGGGGGCTGACAATGAGCAGTTCTTC.

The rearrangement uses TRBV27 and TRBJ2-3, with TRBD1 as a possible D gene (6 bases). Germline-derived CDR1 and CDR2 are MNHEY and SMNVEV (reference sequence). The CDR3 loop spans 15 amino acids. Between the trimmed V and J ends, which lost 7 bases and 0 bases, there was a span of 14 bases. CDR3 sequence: CASTEDSASTDTQYF. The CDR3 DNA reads TGTGCCAGCACCGAGGACAGCGCGAGCACAGATACGCAGTATTTT.

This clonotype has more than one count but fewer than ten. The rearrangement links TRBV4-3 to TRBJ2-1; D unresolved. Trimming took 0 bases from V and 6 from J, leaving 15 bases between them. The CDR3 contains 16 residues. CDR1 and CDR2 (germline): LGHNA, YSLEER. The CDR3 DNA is TGCGCCAGCAGCCAAGATCGGGTATTCAAGCTCAATGAGCAGTTCTTC. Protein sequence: CASSQDRVFKLNEQFF.

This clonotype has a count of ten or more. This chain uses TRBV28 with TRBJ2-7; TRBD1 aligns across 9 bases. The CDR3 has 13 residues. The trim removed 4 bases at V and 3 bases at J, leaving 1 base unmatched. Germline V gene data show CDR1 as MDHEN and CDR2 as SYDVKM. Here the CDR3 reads CASSSGQGYEQYF. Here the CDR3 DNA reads TGTGCCAGCAGTTCGGGACAGGGCTACGAGCAGTACTTC.

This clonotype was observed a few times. The CDR3 DNA reads TGCAGTGCTAGGGTCCGGGAGGGCCGGTATGAGCAGTTCTTC. It is translated as CSARVREGRYEQFF. V gene TRBV20-1 combines with J gene TRBJ2-1, with 8 nucleotides matching TRBD2. The CDR3 contains 14 residues. With V trimmed by 3 bases and J by 8 bases, 9 bases remained unmatched. CDR1 is DFQATT and CDR2 is SNEGSKA in the germline V gene (reference sequence).

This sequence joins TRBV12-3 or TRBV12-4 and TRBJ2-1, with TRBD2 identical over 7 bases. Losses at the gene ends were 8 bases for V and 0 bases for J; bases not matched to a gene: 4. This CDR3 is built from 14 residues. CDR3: CASETGGSYNEQFF. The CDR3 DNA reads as TGTGCCAGCGAGACGGGGGGCTCCTACAATGAGCAGTTCTTC.

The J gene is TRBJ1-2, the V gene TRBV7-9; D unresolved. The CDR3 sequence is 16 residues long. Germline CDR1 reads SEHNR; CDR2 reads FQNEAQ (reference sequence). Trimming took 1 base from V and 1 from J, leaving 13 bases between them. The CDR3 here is CASSLDRNWINYGYTF. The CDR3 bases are TGTGCCAGCAGCTTAGATCGTAACTGGATTAACTATGGCTACACCTTC. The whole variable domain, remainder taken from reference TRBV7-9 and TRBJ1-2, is DTGVSQNPRHKITKRGQNVTFRCDPISEHNRLYWYRQTLGQGPEFLTYFQNEAQLEKSRLLSDRFSAERPKGSFSTLEIQRTEQGDSAMYLCASSLDRNWINYGYTFGSGTRLTVV.

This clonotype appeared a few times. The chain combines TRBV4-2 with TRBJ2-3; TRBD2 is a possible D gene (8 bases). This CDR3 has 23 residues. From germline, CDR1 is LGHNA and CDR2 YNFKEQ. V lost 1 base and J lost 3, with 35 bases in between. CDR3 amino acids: CASSQVPPLNSGVSQGGTDTQYF. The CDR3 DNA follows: TGTGCCAGCAGCCAAGTTCCCCCCCTGAATAGCGGGGTGTCCCAGGGGGGGACAGATACGCAGTATTTT.

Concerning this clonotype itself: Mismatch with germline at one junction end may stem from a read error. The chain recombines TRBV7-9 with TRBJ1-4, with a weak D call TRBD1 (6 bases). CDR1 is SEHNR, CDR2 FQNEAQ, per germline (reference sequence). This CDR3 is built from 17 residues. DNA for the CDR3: TGTGCCGGCAGCGTGACAGGAGCCTCTGCAACTAATGAAAAACTGTTTTTT. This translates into CAGSVTGASATNEKLFF.

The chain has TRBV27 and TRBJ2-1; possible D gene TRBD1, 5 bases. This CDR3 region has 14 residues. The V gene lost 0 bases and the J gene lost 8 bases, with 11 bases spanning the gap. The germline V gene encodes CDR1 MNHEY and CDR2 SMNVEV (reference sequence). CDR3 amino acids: CASSLSGVWDEQFF. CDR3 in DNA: TGTGCCAGCAGTTTATCAGGGGTCTGGGATGAGCAGTTCTTC.

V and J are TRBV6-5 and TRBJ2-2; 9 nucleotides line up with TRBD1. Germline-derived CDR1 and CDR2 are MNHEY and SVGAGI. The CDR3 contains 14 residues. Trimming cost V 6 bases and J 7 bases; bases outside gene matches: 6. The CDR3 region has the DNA TGTGCCAGCAGAACGGGACAGGGAAACGGGGAGCTGTTTTTT. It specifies CASRTGQGNGELFF.